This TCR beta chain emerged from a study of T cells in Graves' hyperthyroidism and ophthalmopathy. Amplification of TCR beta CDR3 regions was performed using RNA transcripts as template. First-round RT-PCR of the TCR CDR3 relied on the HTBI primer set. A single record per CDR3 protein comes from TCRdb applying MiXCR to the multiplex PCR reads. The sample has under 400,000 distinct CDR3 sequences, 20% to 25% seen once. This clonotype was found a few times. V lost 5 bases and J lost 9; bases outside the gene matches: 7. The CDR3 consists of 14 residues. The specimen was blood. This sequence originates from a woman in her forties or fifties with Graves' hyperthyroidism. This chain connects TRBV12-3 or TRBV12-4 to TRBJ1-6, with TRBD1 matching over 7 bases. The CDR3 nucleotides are TGTGCCAGCAGTGAGACGACAGGGATTTCACCCCTCCACTTT. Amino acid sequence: CASSETTGISPLHF.